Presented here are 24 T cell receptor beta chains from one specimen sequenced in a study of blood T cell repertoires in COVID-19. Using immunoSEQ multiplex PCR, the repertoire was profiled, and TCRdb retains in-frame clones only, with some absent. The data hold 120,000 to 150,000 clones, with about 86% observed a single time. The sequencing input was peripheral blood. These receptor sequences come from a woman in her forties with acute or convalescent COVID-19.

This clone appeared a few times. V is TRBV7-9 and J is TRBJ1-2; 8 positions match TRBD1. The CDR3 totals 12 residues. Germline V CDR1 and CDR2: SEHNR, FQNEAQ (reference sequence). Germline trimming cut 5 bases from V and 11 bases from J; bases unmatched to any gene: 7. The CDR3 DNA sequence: TGTGCCAGCAGCCCCCGGACAGGGTGGTACACCTTC. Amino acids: CASSPRTGWYTF.

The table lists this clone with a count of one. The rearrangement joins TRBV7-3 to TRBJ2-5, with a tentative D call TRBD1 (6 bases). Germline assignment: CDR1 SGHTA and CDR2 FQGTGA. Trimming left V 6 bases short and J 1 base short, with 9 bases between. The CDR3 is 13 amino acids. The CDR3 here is CASSLDSQETQYF. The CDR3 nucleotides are TGTGCCAGCAGTCTGGACAGCCAAGAGACCCAGTACTTC. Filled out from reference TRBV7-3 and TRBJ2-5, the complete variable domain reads GAGVSQTPSNKVTEKGKYVELRCDPISGHTALYWYRQSLGQGPEFLIYFQGTGAADDSGLPNDRFFAVRPEGSVSTLKIQRTERGDSAVYLCASSLDSQETQYFGPGTRLLVL.

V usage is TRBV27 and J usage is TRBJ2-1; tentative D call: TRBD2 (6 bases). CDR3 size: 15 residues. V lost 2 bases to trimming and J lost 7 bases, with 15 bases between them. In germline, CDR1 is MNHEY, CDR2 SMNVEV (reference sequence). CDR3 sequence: CASSLGGRPSNEQFF. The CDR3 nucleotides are TGTGCCAGCAGTTTAGGGGGGAGGCCGTCTAATGAGCAGTTCTTC.

The CDR3 is CASSQVARSPLHF. CDR3 in DNA: TGTGCCAGCTCTCAGGTGGCGCGTTCACCCCTCCACTTT. This chain connects TRBV7-3 to TRBJ1-6; unclear D gene. In germline, CDR1 is SGHTA, CDR2 FQGTGA. V gave up 8 bases and J gave up 9 bases, with 14 bases separating them. The CDR3 is made up of 13 amino acids.

CDR3 residues: CASRSSGTAGNTIYF. DNA for the CDR3: TGTGCCAGCAGGTCGTCCGGGACAGCCGGAAACACCATATATTTT. V is TRBV6-5 and J is TRBJ1-3; 7 nucleotides align to TRBD1. Trimming took 6 bases from V and 4 from J; bases not matched to a gene: 9. The V gene's germline CDR1 is MNHEY and CDR2 SVGAGI. CDR3 length equals 15 residues.

The CDR3 loop is CASSLGGTQETQYF. The CDR3 bases are TGTGCCAGCAGCTTAGGCGGGACTCAAGAGACCCAGTACTTC. The rearrangement uses TRBV7-9 and TRBJ2-5, with D perhaps TRBD2 (6 bases). Germline V CDR1 and CDR2: SEHNR, FQNEAQ (reference sequence). V lost 1 base and J lost 2, with 8 bases in between. This CDR3 region has 14 residues.

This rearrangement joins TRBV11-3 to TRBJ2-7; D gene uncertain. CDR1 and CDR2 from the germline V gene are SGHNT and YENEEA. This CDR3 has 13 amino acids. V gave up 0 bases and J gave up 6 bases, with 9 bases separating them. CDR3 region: CASSLESLLEQYF. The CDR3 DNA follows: TGTGCCAGCAGCTTAGAAAGCCTCCTCGAGCAGTACTTC.

The DNA of the CDR3 is TGCAGTGCTAGTGACGGGGGTGGCCATGGCTACACCTTC. Amino acids: CSASDGGGHGYTF. This sequence joins TRBV20-1 and TRBJ1-2, with a weak D call TRBD1 (5 bases). The germline V and J ends were trimmed by 3 bases and 6 bases, with 14 bases remaining between them. CDR1 is DFQATT and CDR2 is SNEGSKA in the germline V gene (reference sequence). This CDR3 contains 13 residues.

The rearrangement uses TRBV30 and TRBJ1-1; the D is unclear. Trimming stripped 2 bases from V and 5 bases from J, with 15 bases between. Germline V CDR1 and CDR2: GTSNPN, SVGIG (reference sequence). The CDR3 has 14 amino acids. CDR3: CAWSNGEGWTEAFF. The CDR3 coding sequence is TGTGCCTGGAGTAATGGGGAGGGTTGGACTGAAGCTTTCTTT.

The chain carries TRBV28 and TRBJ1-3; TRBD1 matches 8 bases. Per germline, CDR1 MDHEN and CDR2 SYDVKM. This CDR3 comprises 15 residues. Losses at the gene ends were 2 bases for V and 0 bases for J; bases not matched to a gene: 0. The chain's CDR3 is CASSLTGGSGNTIYF. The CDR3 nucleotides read TGTGCCAGCAGTTTAACAGGGGGCTCTGGAAACACCATATATTTT.

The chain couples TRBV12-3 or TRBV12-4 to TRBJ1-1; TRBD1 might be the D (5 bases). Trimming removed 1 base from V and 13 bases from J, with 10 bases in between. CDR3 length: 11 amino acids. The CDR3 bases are TGTGCCAGCAGTTTAGGCCGCGGGGGTTTCTTT. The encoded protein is CASSLGRGGFF.

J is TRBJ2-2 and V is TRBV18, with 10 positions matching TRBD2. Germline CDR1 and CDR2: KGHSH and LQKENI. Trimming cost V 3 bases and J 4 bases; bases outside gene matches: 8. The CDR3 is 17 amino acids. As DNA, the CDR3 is TGTGCCAGCTCACCGGGCGCTAGCGGGGGCATCACCGGGGAGCTGTTTTTT. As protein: CASSPGASGGITGELFF.

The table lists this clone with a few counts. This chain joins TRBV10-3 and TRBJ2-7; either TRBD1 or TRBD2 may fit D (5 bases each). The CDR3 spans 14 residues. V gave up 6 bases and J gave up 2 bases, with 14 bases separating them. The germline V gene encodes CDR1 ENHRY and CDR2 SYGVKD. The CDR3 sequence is CAISEGRAAYEQYF. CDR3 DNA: TGTGCCATCAGCGAGGGCAGGGCAGCCTACGAGCAGTACTTC.

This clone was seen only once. The CDR3 region is CASSRTGLAGYNEQFF. The CDR3 bases are TGCGCCAGCAGCCGCACGGGACTAGCGGGGTACAATGAGCAGTTCTTC. The rearrangement joins TRBV4-1 to TRBJ2-1; 13 bases are shared with TRBD2. V lost 4 bases and J lost 4; bases outside the gene matches: 4. There are 16 residues in the CDR3. Germline loops: CDR1 MGHRA, CDR2 YSYEKL.

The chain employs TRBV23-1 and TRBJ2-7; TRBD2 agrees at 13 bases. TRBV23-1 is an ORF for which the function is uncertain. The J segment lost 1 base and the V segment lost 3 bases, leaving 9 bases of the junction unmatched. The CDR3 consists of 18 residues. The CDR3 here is CASSHPGLAGLRSYEQYF. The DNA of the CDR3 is TGCGCCAGCAGTCACCCGGGACTAGCGGGACTCAGGTCCTACGAGCAGTACTTC.

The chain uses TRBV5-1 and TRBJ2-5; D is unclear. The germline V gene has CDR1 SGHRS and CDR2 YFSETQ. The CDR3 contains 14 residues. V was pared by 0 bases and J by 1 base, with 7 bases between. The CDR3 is CASSLEPSQETQYF. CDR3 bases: TGCGCCAGCAGCTTGGAACCTAGCCAAGAGACCCAGTACTTC.

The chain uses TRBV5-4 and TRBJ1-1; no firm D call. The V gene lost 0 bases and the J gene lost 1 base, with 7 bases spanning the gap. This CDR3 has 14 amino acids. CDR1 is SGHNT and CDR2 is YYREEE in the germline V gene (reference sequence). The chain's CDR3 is CASSLDSRNTEAFF. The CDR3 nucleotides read TGTGCCAGCAGCTTGGACAGCAGGAACACTGAAGCTTTCTTT. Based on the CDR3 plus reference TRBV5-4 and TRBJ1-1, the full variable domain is ETGVTQSPTHLIKTRGQQVTLRCSSQSGHNTVSWYQQALGQGPQFIFQYYREEENGRGNFPPRFSGLQFPNYSSELNVNALELDDSALYLCASSLDSRNTEAFFGQGTRLTVV.

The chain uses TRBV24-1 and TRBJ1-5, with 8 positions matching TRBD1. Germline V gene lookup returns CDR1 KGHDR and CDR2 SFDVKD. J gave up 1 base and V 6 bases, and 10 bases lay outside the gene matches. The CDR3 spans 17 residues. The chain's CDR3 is CATSSSGGGGSNQPQHF. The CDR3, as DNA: TGTGCCACCAGTTCGTCAGGGGGCGGTGGGAGCAATCAGCCCCAGCATTTT.

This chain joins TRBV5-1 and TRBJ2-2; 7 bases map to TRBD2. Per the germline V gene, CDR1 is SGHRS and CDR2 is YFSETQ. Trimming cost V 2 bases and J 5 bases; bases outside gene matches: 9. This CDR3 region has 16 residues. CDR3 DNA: TGCGCCAGCAGCTTTGGGGAGGGAATGCTGACCGGGGAGCTGTTTTTT. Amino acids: CASSFGEGMLTGELFF.

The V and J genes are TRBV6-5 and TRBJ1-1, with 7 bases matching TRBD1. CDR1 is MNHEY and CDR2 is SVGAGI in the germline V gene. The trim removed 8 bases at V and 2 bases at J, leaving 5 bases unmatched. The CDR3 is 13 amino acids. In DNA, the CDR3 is TGTGCCAGCTCGACAGGGATTAACACTGAAGCTTTCTTT. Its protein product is CASSTGINTEAFF.

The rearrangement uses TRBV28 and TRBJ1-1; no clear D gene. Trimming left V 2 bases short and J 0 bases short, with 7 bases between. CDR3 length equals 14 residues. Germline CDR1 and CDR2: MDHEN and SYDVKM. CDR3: CASSLTSVNTEAFF. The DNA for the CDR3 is TGTGCCAGCAGTTTAACCTCAGTGAACACTGAAGCTTTCTTT.

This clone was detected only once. This CDR3 reads CASSFGTGDEAFF. The CDR3 DNA sequence: TGTGCCAGTAGTTTCGGGACAGGGGACGAAGCTTTCTTT. V gene TRBV19 combines with J gene TRBJ1-1, with 10 bases fitting TRBD1. The junction had 5 bases not matched to a gene; V was cut back by 5 bases and J by 8 bases. The CDR3 is made up of 13 amino acids. CDR1 is LNHDA and CDR2 is SQIVND in the germline V gene (reference sequence).

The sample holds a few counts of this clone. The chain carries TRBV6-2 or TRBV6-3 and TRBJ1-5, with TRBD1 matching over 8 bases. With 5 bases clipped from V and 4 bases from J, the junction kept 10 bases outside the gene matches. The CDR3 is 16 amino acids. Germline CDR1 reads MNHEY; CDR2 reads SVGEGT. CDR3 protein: CASSPLRTGTNQPQHF. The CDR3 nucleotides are TGTGCCAGCAGTCCCCTCCGGACAGGGACGAATCAGCCCCAGCATTTT.

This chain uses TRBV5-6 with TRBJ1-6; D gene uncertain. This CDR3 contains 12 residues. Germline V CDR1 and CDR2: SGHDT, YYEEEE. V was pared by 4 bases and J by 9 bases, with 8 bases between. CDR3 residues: CASSLGVSPLHF. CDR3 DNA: TGTGCCAGCAGCCTCGGGGTTTCACCCCTCCACTTT.